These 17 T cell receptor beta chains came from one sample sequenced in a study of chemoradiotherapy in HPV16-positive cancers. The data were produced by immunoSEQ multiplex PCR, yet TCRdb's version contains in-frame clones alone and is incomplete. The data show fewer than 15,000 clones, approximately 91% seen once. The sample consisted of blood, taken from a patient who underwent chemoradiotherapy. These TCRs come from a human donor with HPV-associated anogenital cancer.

The CDR3 nucleotides are TGTGCCAGCAGCTTGGCCTTGGCGGGGGGCACAGATACGCAGTATTTT. It is translated as CASSLALAGGTDTQYF. The chain combines TRBV5-4 with TRBJ2-3; 7 positions match TRBD2. Germline V gene lookup returns CDR1 SGHNT and CDR2 YYREEE (reference sequence). This CDR3 has 16 amino acids. Trimming at V came to 0 bases and at J to 1 base, leaving 5 bases not matched to a gene.

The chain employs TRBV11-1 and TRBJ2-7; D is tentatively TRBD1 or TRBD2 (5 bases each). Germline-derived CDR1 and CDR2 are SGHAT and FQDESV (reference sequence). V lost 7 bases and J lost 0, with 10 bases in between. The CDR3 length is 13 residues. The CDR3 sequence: CASNSGASYEQYF. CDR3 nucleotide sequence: TGTGCCAGCAATTCCGGGGCCTCCTACGAGCAGTACTTC.

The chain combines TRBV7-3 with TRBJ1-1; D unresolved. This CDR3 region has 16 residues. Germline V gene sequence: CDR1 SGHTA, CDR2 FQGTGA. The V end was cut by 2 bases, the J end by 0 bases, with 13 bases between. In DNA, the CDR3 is TGTGCCAGCAGCTTACGCTTTGTTAGAATGAACACTGAAGCTTTCTTT. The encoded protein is CASSLRFVRMNTEAFF.

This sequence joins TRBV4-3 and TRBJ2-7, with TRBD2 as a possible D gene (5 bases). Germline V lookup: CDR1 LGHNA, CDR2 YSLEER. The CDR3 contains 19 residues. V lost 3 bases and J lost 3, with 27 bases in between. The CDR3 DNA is TGCGCCAGCAGCCAGAGAGAGGGCAGCGAGCCACTAAGAAACTACGAGCAGTACTTC. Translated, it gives CASSQREGSEPLRNYEQYF.

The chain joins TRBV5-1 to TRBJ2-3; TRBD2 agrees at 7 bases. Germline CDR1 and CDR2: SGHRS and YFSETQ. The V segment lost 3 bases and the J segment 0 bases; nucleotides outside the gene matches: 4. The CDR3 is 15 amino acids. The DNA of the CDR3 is TGCGCCAGCAGCTCAGCGGGGCCTAGCACAGATACGCAGTATTTT. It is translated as CASSSAGPSTDTQYF.

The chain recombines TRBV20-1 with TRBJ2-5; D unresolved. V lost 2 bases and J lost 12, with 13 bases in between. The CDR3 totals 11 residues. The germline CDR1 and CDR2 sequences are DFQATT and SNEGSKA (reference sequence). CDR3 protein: CSARQGSWEYF. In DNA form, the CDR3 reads TGCAGTGCTAGACAAGGGTCTTGGGAGTACTTC.

CDR3 sequence: CASSLNTGTGQNIQYF. The CDR3 DNA reads as TGTGCCAGCTCACTAAATACCGGGACAGGGCAAAACATTCAGTACTTC. The chain joins TRBV18 to TRBJ2-4; TRBD1 agrees at 9 bases. The length of the CDR3 is 16 residues. Germline CDR1 KGHSH, CDR2 LQKENI. The trim removed 4 bases at V and 5 bases at J, leaving 9 bases unmatched.

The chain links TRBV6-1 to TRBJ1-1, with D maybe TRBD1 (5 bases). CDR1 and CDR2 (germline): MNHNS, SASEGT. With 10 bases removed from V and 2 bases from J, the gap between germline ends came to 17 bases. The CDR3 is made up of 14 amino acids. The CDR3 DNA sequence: TGTGCCACCATGGGGCAGTACTACAACACTGAAGCTTTCTTT. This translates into CATMGQYYNTEAFF.

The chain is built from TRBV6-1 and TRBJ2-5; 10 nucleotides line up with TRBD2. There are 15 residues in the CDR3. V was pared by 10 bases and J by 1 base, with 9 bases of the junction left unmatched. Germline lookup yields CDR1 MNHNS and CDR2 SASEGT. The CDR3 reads CATRLAGGIQETQYF. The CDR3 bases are TGTGCCACCAGGTTAGCGGGGGGCATCCAAGAGACCCAGTACTTC.

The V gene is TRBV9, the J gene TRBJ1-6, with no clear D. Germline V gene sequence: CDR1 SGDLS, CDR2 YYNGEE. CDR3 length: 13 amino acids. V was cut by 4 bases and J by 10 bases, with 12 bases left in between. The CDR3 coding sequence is TGTGCCAGCAGCACGACCCCCGGCTCACCCCTCCACTTT. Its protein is CASSTTPGSPLHF.

The CDR3 loop is CASSPQEGNSPLHF. The CDR3 DNA follows: TGTGCCAGCTCACCCCAGGAAGGTAATTCACCCCTCCACTTT. This sequence joins TRBV18 and TRBJ1-6, with D uncertain. V was cut by 3 bases and J by 6 bases, with 9 bases left in between. CDR3 length equals 14 residues. The germline gives CDR1 KGHSH, CDR2 LQKENI.

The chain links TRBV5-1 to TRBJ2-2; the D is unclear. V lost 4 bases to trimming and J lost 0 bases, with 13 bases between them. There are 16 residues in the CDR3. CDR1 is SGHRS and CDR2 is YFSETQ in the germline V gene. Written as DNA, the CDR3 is TGCGCCAGCAGCCCCCTAGGCACTTCGAACACCGGGGAGCTGTTTTTT. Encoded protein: CASSPLGTSNTGELFF.

CDR3 protein: CASRIQGTGELFF. The CDR3 nucleotides read TGTGCCAGCAGGATCCAGGGGACCGGGGAGCTGTTTTTT. The chain couples TRBV2 to TRBJ2-2; D might be TRBD1 (6 bases). This CDR3 region has 13 residues. V dropped 6 bases and J dropped 5 bases, with 10 bases sitting between them. Germline V gene lookup returns CDR1 SNHLY and CDR2 FYNNEI.

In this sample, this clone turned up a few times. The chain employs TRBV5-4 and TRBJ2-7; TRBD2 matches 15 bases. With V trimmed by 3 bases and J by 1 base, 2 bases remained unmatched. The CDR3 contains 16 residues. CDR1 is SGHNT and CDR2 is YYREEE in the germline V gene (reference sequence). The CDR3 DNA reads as TGTGCCAGCAGCTGGGGACTAGCGGGGGGATCCTACGAGCAGTACTTC. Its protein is CASSWGLAGGSYEQYF.

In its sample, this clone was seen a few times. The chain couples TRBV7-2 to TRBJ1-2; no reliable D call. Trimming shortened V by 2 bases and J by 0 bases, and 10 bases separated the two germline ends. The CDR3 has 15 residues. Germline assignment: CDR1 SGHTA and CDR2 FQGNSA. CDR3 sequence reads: CASSLSRRSNYGYTF. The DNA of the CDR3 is TGTGCCAGCAGCTTATCGCGCAGATCTAACTATGGCTACACCTTC.

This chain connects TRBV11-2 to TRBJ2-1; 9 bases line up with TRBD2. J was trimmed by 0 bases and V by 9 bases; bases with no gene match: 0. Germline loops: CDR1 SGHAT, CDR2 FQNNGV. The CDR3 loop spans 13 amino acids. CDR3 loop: CASSGGSYNEQFF. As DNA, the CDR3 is TGTGCCAGTAGCGGGGGCTCCTACAATGAGCAGTTCTTC.

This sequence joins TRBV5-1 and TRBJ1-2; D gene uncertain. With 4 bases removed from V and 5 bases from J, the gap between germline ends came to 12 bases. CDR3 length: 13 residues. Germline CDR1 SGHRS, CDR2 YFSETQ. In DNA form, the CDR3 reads TGCGCCAGCAGCCCCAGGCTGGGGTATGGCTACACCTTC. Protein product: CASSPRLGYGYTF.